The 15 T cell receptor beta chains below all came from one sample that was sequenced in a study of T-cell reconstitution after alpha-beta-depleted transplantation in children. Unique molecular identifiers were incorporated into the prepared TCRbeta library. TCRdb processed the PCR reads anew with MiXCR; each CDR3 protein has one entry. Of just under 350,000 distinct CDR3 sequences in the sample, under 20% were seen once. The material was PBMCs, mostly from graft donor cells, obtained 360 days after TCRalphabeta/CD19-depleted stem cell transplant. The source of these receptors is a male patient under 10 years old who had a stem cell transplant for acute lymphoblastic leukemia, so the T cells may come from the graft donor.

This clonotype was observed many times. The CDR3 DNA sequence: TGCGCCAGCAGCTTGGAGGTTAGCGGGAGCAGCACAGATACGCAGTATTTT. Its translation is CASSLEVSGSSTDTQYF. J is TRBJ2-3 and V is TRBV5-1, with 9 bases lining up with TRBD2. The CDR3 consists of 17 residues. J gave up 0 bases and V 0 bases, and 5 bases lay outside the gene matches. The germline V gene has CDR1 SGHRS and CDR2 YFSETQ.

There are a few counts of this clonotype. The chain has TRBV4-1 and TRBJ1-2, with 8 bases lining up with TRBD1. This CDR3 contains 16 residues. The germline V gene encodes CDR1 MGHRA and CDR2 YSYEKL. J gave up 2 bases and V 1 base, and 6 bases lay outside the gene matches. The CDR3 reads CASSQGLWTGNYGYTF. In DNA, the CDR3 is TGCGCCAGCAGCCAAGGACTTTGGACAGGGAACTATGGCTACACCTTC.

CDR3 amino acids: CASKKGDEQFF. The CDR3 nucleotides are TGTGCCAGTAAAAAGGGGGATGAGCAGTTCTTC. This chain connects TRBV19 to TRBJ2-1, with D perhaps TRBD1 (6 bases). The CDR3 length is 11 residues. Deletions cut 7 bases from V and 8 bases from J, with 9 bases between. Per germline, CDR1 LNHDA and CDR2 SQIVND (reference sequence).

The chain couples TRBV7-8 to TRBJ2-1; weak D call: TRBD1 (6 bases). Per germline, CDR1 SGHVS and CDR2 FQNEAQ. Trimming pared 5 bases from V and 2 bases from J, leaving 10 bases between. The CDR3 sequence is 14 residues long. The chain's CDR3 is CASSPRQAYNEQFF. CDR3 DNA sequence: TGTGCCAGCAGCCCCCGACAGGCCTACAATGAGCAGTTCTTC.

This clonotype came up a few times. This rearrangement joins TRBV7-8 to TRBJ2-1; D is possibly TRBD2 (6 bases). Germline assignment: CDR1 SGHVS and CDR2 FQNEAQ. The CDR3 runs to 16 residues. V was pared by 3 bases and J by 7 bases, with 19 bases between. CDR3 in amino acids: CASSLRDGSWINEQFF. Here the CDR3 DNA reads TGTGCCAGCAGCTTGCGGGACGGTTCATGGATAAATGAGCAGTTCTTC.

This clonotype was detected only once. V gene TRBV24-1 combines with J gene TRBJ2-3, with D uncertain. CDR1 is KGHDR, CDR2 SFDVKD, per germline. V was pared by 2 bases and J by 2 bases, with 1 base between. The CDR3 has 12 residues. CDR3 DNA: TGTGCCACCAGTGATTACACAGATACGCAGTATTTT. It translates to CATSDYTDTQYF.

This clonotype was recorded at least ten times. The chain carries TRBV20-1 and TRBJ2-3; 7 nucleotides match TRBD1. Trimming took 6 bases from V and 2 from J; bases not matched to a gene: 8. In germline, CDR1 is DFQATT, CDR2 SNEGSKA (reference sequence). The CDR3 spans 14 residues. CDR3 DNA sequence: TGCAGTGCGCAAAGGGGGCGCGCCACAGATACGCAGTATTTT. Protein: CSAQRGRATDTQYF.

The chain joins TRBV5-1 to TRBJ2-1; 7 bases line up with TRBD2. Germline V gives CDR1 SGHRS, CDR2 YFSETQ. V lost 5 bases and J lost 7; bases outside the gene matches: 9. This CDR3 is built from 14 residues. CDR3 in amino acids: CASSQTSLGNEQFF. The CDR3 nucleotides read TGCGCCAGCAGTCAGACTAGCCTCGGGAATGAGCAGTTCTTC.

The chain is built from TRBV4-2 and TRBJ1-5, with 9 bases identical to TRBD1. The CDR3 loop spans 15 amino acids. In germline, CDR1 is LGHNA, CDR2 YNFKEQ. The V segment lost 3 bases and the J segment 3 bases; nucleotides outside the gene matches: 3. The DNA of the CDR3 is TGTGCCAGCAGCCAGGGGGACAGGGACAATCAGCCCCAGCATTTT. This sequence encodes CASSQGDRDNQPQHF.

The V gene is TRBV7-9, the J gene TRBJ2-5; 14 nucleotides line up with TRBD2. Germline V gene sequence: CDR1 SEHNR, CDR2 FQNEAQ (reference sequence). The CDR3 runs to 16 residues. The V gene end was trimmed by 5 bases and the J gene end by 7 bases; junction bases not matched to a gene: 9. CDR3 residues: CASSRTSGRSAGTQYF. The CDR3 region has the DNA TGTGCCAGCAGCCGGACTAGCGGGAGGAGTGCGGGGACCCAGTACTTC.

This clonotype was recorded a few times. The genes are TRBV12-3 or TRBV12-4 and TRBJ2-1; D is possibly TRBD2 (6 bases). Trimming stripped 7 bases from V and 9 bases from J, with 16 bases between. This CDR3 spans 13 amino acids. The CDR3: CASNPWRASEQFF. CDR3 in DNA: TGTGCCAGCAACCCCTGGAGGGCCAGTGAGCAGTTCTTC.

The table lists this clonotype with a few counts. The gene calls are TRBV29-1 and TRBJ2-3; 10 bases match TRBD1. Germline assignment: CDR1 SQVTM and CDR2 ANQGSEA. The CDR3 runs 14 residues. V lost 6 bases to trimming and J lost 0 bases; unmatched junction nucleotides: 3. The chain's CDR3 is CSVRDRGSTDTQYF. The CDR3 DNA follows: TGCAGCGTGAGGGACAGGGGAAGCACAGATACGCAGTATTTT.

On this clonotype: A much larger clone lies a single base off, so this may be a read error. The J gene is TRBJ2-1, the V gene TRBV29-1, with D unclear. Germline CDR1 and CDR2: SQVTM and ANQGSEA. There are 12 residues in the CDR3. Trimming pared 4 bases from V and 9 bases from J, leaving 13 bases between. DNA for the CDR3: TGCAGCGTTGTGGGATGGGGATGTGAGCAGTTCTTC. Its protein product is CSVVGWGCEQFF.

The rearrangement joins TRBV29-1 to TRBJ1-2; possible D gene TRBD1, 5 bases. Germline CDR1 and CDR2: SQVTM and ANQGSEA. Between the trimmed V and J ends, which lost 3 bases and 2 bases, there was a span of 10 bases. CDR3 size: 13 residues. CDR3 region: CSVEGDRNYGYTF. The DNA of the CDR3 is TGCAGCGTTGAGGGAGACAGAAACTATGGCTACACCTTC.

This clonotype was recorded a few times. The chain recombines TRBV10-3 with TRBJ2-4; 8 positions agree with TRBD1. Unmatched junction bases numbered 5, after V lost 2 bases and J lost 2 bases. The germline CDR1 and CDR2 sequences are ENHRY and SYGVKD. This CDR3 is built from 16 residues. CDR3 nucleotide sequence: TGTGCCATCAGTGAGGGACAGGGCTGGACCAAAAACATTCAGTACTTC. Encoded protein: CAISEGQGWTKNIQYF.